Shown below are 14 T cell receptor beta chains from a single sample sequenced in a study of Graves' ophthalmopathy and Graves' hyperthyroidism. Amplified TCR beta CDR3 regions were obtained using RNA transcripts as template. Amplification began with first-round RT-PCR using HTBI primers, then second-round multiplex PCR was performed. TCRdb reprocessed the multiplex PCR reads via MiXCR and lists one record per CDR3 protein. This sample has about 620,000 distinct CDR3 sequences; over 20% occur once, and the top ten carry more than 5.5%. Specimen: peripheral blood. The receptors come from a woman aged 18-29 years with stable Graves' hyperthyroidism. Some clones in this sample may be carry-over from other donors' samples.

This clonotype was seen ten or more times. The CDR3 nucleotides read TGCGCCAGCAGCCCGGTAGGGGGGCTGAACACTGAAGCTTTCTTT. Translation gives CASSPVGGLNTEAFF. The chain uses TRBV5-1 and TRBJ1-1, with a weak D call TRBD1 (6 bases). The germline CDR1 and CDR2 sequences are SGHRS and YFSETQ. The CDR3 totals 15 residues. Trimming removed 4 bases at V and 0 bases at J, with 13 bases between.

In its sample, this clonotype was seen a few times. The CDR3 nucleotides read TGTGCCAGCAGGACCAGAGACAGGGGGAGGATCTACGAGCAGTACTTC. Translation gives CASRTRDRGRIYEQYF. The V call is TRBV6-1, the J call TRBJ2-7, with 9 nucleotides matching TRBD1. The V gene's germline CDR1 is MNHNS and CDR2 SASEGT. The CDR3 totals 16 residues. Trimming took 6 bases from V and 3 from J; bases not matched to a gene: 12.

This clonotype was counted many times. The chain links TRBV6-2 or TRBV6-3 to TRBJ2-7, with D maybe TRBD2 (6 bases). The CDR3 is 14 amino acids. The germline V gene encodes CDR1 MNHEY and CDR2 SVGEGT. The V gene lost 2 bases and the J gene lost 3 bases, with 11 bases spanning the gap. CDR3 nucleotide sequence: TGTGCCAGCAGTTACGGGGGGATCAACTACGAGCAGTACTTC. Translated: CASSYGGINYEQYF.

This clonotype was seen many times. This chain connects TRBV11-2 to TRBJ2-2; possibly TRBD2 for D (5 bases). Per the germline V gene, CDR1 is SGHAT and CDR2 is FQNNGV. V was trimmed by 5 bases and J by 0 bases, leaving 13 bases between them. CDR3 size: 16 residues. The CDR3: CASSRYGGPNTGELFF. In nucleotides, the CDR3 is TGTGCCAGCAGCCGATATGGCGGGCCGAACACCGGGGAGCTGTTTTTT.

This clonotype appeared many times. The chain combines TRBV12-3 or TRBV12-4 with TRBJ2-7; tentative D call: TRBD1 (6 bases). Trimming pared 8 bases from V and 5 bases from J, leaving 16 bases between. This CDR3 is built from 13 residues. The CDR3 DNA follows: TGTGCCAGCTCGAGCAGGGGCCCGCACGAGCAGTACTTC. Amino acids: CASSSRGPHEQYF.

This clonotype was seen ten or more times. The CDR3: CASSYTGDGAGNTIYF. Here the CDR3 DNA reads TGTGCCAGCAGTTACACAGGGGATGGGGCTGGAAACACCATATATTTT. The chain carries TRBV6-5 and TRBJ1-3, with 7 bases aligning to TRBD1. After removal of 2 bases from V and 2 bases from J, the junction contained 6 bases not matched to a gene. This CDR3 has 16 residues. Germline V gene sequence: CDR1 MNHEY, CDR2 SVGAGI.

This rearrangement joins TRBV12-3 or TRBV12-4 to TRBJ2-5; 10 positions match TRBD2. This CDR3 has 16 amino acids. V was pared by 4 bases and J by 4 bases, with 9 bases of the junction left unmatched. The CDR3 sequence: CASSSTQAGGRETQYF. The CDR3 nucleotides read TGTGCCAGCAGTTCAACTCAAGCGGGAGGGAGAGAGACCCAGTACTTC.

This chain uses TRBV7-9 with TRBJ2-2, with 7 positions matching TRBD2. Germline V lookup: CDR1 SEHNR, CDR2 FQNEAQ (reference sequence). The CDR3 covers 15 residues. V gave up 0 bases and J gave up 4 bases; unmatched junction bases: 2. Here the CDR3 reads CASSLAGLSTGELFF. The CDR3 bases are TGTGCCAGCAGCTTAGCGGGACTAAGCACCGGGGAGCTGTTTTTT.

The CDR3 loop is CSATYGRTSYEQYF. The CDR3 nucleotides read TGCAGTGCTACATACGGGAGGACCTCCTACGAGCAGTACTTC. The chain joins TRBV20-1 to TRBJ2-7; TRBD2 matches 7 bases. Germline CDR1 reads DFQATT; CDR2 reads SNEGSKA (reference sequence). The length of the CDR3 is 14 residues. The junction had 6 bases not matched to a gene; V was cut back by 4 bases and J by 0 bases.

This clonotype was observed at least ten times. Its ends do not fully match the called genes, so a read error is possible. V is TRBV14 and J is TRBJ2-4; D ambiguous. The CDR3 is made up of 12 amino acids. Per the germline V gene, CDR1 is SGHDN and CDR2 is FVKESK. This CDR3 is CASSQDRNIKYF. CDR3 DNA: TGTGCCAGCAGCCAAGATCGAAACATTAAGTACTTC.

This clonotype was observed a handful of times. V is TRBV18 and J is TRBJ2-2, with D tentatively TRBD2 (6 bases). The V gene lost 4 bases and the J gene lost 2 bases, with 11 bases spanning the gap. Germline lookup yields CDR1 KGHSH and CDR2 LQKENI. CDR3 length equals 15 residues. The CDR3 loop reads CASSRGTYNTGELFF. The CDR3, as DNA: TGTGCCAGCTCACGCGGGACTTACAACACCGGGGAGCTGTTTTTT.

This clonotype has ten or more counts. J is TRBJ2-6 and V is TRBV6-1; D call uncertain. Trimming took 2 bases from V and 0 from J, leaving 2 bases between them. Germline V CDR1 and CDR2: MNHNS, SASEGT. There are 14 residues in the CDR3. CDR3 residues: CASSEHSGANVLTF. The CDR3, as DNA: TGTGCCAGCAGTGAACACTCTGGGGCCAACGTCCTGACTTTC.

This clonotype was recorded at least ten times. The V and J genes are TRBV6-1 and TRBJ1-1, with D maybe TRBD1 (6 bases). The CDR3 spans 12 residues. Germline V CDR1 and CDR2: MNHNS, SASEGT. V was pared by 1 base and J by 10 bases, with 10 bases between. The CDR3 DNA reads TGTGCCAGCAGTGAAGTAACAGGGAGAGCTTTCTTT. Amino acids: CASSEVTGRAFF.

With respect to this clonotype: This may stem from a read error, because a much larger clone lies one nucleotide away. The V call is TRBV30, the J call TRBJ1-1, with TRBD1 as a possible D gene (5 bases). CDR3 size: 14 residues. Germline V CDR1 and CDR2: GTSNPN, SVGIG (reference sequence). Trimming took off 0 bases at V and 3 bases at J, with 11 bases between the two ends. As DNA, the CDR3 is TGTGCCTGGAGTGTAGGGGTGTCTCACACTGAAGCTTTCTTT. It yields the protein CAWSVGVSHTEAFF.